A selection of T cell receptor beta chains follows, all from one sample in a study of T-cell memory formation after mild COVID-19. MiXCR was run by TCRdb on the 5' RACE reads, yielding one entry per CDR3 protein. The profile shows under 650,000 distinct CDR3 sequences, over 15% of them singletons. The sample consisted of PBMCs or a T cell subset sorted from them (not recorded which). The receptor source for this set is an adult woman who had mild COVID-19 (a few samples of this study predate the infection). Cell type and time point are not known. Each CDR3 is given with its conserved first and last residue. The D gene is left open where the match is weak. Expanded clones get a size class; other rows say once, few or many, or leave the size out.

j_gene	v_gene	d_gene	abundance	CDR3nt	CDR3aa
TRBJ1-4	TRBV6-5	.	.	TGTGCCAGCAGTTCGACAGCGCTCAACCATAATGAAAAACTGTTTTTT	CASSSTALNHNEKLFF
TRBJ2-1	TRBV29-1	.	many	TGCAGCACAAGAGCCCAGGGATCCAGTGAGCAGTTCTTC	CSTRAQGSSEQFF
TRBJ2-5	TRBV15	TRBD2	few	TGTGCCACCAGCAGAGGGATAGCGGGGGGCGAAGAGACCCAGTACTTC	CATSRGIAGGEETQYF
TRBJ2-5	TRBV7-6	TRBD1	.	TGTGCCAGCAGCCCGAGGACAGGGTGGGAGACCCAGTACTTC	CASSPRTGWETQYF
TRBJ2-1	TRBV18	.	.	TGTGCCAGCTCTCCACTAGAGGGTAGTGAGCAGTTCTTC	CASSPLEGSEQFF
TRBJ2-7	TRBV6-6	.	few	TGTGCCAGCAGTTACTCGCTAGGACCCCTGATCCTATACGAGCAGTACTTC	CASSYSLGPLILYEQYF
TRBJ2-3	TRBV23-1	.	many	TGCGCCAGCAGTCTACCGGCAACGCAGTATTTT	CASSLPATQYF
TRBJ2-1	TRBV27	.	few	TGTGCCAGCAGTCCCAGGGTTGTAGATGAGCAGTTCTTC	CASSPRVVDEQFF
TRBJ1-5	TRBV10-2	TRBD1	.	TGCGCCAGCAGCCGAGACAGGGACAATCAGCCCCAGCATTTT	CASSRDRDNQPQHF
TRBJ2-3	TRBV9	TRBD2	.	TGTGCCAGCAGCCCCGGAGGCGGGGGGGCCGAAGATACGCAGTATTTT	CASSPGGGGAEDTQYF
TRBJ2-7	TRBV11-2	.	many	TGTGCCAGCAGCTTCGCCCCGGGGCCACAATACGAGCAGTACTTC	CASSFAPGPQYEQYF
TRBJ2-6	TRBV7-9	.	.	TGTGCCAGCAGCTTAGCGCAAGGCCGGGGGGCCAACGTCCTGACTTTC	CASSLAQGRGANVLTF
TRBJ1-1	TRBV6-2/TRBV6-3	.	.	TGTGCCAGCAGTTCGGAGGGATTTGAAGCTTTCTTT	CASSSEGFEAFF
TRBJ1-5	TRBV27	.	.	TGTGCCAGCGGATTTTTCGGCAATCAGCCCCAGCATTTT	CASGFFGNQPQHF